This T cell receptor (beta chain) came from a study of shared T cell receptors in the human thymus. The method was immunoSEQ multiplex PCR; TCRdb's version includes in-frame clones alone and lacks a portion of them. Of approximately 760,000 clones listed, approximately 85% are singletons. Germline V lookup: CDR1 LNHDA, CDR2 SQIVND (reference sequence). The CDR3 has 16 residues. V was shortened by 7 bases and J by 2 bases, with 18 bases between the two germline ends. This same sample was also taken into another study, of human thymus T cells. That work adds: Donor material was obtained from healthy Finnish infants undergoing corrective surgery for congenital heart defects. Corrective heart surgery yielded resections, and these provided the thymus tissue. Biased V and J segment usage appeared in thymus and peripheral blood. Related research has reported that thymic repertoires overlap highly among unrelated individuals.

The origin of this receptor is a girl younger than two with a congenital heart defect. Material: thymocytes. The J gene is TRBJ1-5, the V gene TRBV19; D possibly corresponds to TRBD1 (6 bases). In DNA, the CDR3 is TGTGCCAGTATCCGCCGAGGGGGGAGGGGCAATCAGCCCCAGCATTTT. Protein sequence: CASIRRGGRGNQPQHF.